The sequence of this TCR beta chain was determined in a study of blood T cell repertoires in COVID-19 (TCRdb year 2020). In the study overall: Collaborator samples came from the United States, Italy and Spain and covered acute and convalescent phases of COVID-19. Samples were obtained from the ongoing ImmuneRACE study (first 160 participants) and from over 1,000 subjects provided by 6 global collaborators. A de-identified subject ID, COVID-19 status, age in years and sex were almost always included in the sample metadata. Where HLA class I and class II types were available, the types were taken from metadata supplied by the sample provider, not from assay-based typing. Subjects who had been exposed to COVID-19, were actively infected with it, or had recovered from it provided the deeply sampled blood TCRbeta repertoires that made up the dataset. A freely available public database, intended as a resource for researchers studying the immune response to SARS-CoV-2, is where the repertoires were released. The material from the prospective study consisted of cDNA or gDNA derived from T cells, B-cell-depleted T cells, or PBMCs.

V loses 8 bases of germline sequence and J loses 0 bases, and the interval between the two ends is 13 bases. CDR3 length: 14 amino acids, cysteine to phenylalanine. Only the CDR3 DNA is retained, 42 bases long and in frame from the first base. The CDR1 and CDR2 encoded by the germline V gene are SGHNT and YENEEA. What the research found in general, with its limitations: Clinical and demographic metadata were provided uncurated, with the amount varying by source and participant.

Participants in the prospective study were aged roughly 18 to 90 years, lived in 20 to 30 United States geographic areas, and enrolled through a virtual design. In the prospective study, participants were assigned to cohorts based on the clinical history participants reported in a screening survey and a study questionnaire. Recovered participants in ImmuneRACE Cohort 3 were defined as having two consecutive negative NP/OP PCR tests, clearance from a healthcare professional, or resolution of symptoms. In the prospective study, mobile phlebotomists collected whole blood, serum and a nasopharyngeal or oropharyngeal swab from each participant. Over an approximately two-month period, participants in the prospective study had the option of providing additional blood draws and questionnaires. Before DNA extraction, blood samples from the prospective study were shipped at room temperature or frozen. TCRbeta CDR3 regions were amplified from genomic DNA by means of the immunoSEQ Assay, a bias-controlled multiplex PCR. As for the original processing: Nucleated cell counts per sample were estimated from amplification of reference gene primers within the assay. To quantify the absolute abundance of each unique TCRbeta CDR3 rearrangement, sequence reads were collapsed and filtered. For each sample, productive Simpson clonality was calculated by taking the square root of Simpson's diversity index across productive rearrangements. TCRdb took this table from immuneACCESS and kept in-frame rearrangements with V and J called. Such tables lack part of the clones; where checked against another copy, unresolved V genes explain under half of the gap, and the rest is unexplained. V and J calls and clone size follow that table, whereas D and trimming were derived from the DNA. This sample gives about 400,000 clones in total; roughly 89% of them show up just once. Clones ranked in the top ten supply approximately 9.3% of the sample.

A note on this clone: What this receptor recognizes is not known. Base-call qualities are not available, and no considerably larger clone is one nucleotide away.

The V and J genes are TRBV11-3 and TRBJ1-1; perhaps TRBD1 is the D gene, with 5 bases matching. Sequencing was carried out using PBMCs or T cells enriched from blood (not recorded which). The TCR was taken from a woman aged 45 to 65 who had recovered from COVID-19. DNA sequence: TGTGCCAGCTCCGTGGGGGGTTTGAACACTGAAGCTTTCTTT. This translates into CASSVGGLNTEAFF.